A single sample is the source of the 21 T cell receptor beta chains below, sequenced in a study of T cells in Graves' hyperthyroidism and ophthalmopathy (dated by TCRdb to between 2018 and 2021). Receptor libraries were prepared by multiplex PCR. TCRdb names Illumina HiSeq 2000 as the instrument used. The TCR beta CDR3 regions were amplified from RNA transcripts. The first round of RT-PCR for the TCR CDR3 was performed with the HTBI primer set and the Qiagen OneStep RT-PCR kit. TCRdb reanalyzed the raw reads on its own, using fastp at Q25 for trimming and MiXCR for clone calling, and kept in-frame beta chains. Each CDR3 protein gets just one entry, which takes the most common genes and DNA from the rows behind it. Counted in this sample were 300,000 to 350,000 distinct CDR3 sequences; roughly 13% of them appeared once. The ten largest clones take up 20% to 25% of the sample. The sample was blood. The receptors originated from a woman aged 25 to 39 with Graves' hyperthyroidism.

At least ten counts were recorded for this clonotype. This rearrangement joins TRBV25-1 to TRBJ1-1; no clear D. Looked up from germline, CDR1 is MGHDK and CDR2 is SYGVNS. The CDR3 loop spans 13 amino acids. Trimming took off 2 bases at V and 4 bases at J, with 8 bases between the two ends. As DNA, the CDR3 is TGTGCCAGCAGTGAAGCCGGGTTCACTGAAGCTTTCTTT. This translates into CASSEAGFTEAFF.

At least ten counts were recorded for this clonotype. The chain has TRBV12-3 or TRBV12-4 and TRBJ2-3; D unclear. CDR3 length: 15 amino acids. V was cut by 4 bases and J by 0 bases, with 11 bases left in between. The CDR3, as DNA: TGTGCCAGCAGTTCCCGACTGTTTAGCACAGATACGCAGTATTTT. The encoded protein is CASSSRLFSTDTQYF.

This clonotype was found many times. The CDR3 loop reads CASKRQEGVETQYF. In DNA form, the CDR3 reads TGTGCCAGCAAACGCCAGGAGGGGGTGGAGACCCAGTACTTC. The genes are TRBV6-2 or TRBV6-3 and TRBJ2-5; either TRBD1 or TRBD2 may fit D (6 bases each). Between the trimmed V and J ends, which lost 7 bases and 5 bases, there was a span of 17 bases. The germline V gene encodes CDR1 MNHEY and CDR2 SVGEGT. CDR3 length: 14 residues.

This chain connects TRBV3-1 to TRBJ2-7; TRBD1 agrees at 9 bases. The V and J ends lost 1 base and 0 bases, in that order; junction bases with no gene match: 10. Per germline, CDR1 LGHDT and CDR2 YNNKEL (reference sequence). The CDR3 is 18 residues long. CDR3 protein: CASSQGFGTGPSSYEQYF. The DNA for the CDR3 is TGTGCCAGCAGCCAAGGGTTCGGGACAGGGCCAAGCTCCTACGAGCAGTACTTC.

Many counts were recorded for this clonotype. V gene TRBV11-1 combines with J gene TRBJ2-2; D uncertain. The V end was cut by 5 bases, the J end by 6 bases, with 10 bases between. The CDR3 consists of 13 residues. From germline, CDR1 is SGHAT and CDR2 FQDESV (reference sequence). Written as DNA, the CDR3 is TGTGCCAGCAGCCCCGACGGACCCGGGGAGCTGTTTTTT. Its translation: CASSPDGPGELFF.

This chain uses TRBV18 with TRBJ2-7; D call uncertain. The CDR3 runs 12 residues. V shed 5 bases and J shed 3 bases, with 8 bases lying between them. The V gene's germline CDR1 is KGHSH and CDR2 LQKENI. The CDR3 sequence is CASSSLHYEQYF. CDR3 coding DNA: TGTGCCAGCTCATCCCTTCACTACGAGCAGTACTTC.

This clonotype showed up just once. This chain uses TRBV5-4 with TRBJ1-6; the D gene is possibly TRBD1 (6 bases). CDR3 size: 15 residues. Trimming shortened V by 4 bases and J by 10 bases, and 18 bases separated the two germline ends. CDR1 is SGHNT, CDR2 YYREEE, per germline (reference sequence). The CDR3 sequence: CASSRTGPTGSPLHF. Here the CDR3 DNA reads TGTGCCAGCAGCAGAACGGGCCCCACAGGGTCACCCCTCCACTTT.

Only a few counts were recorded for this clonotype. The gene calls are TRBV6-2 or TRBV6-3 and TRBJ1-2; 8 bases agree with TRBD1. The CDR3 is 16 residues long. Germline trimming cut 6 bases from V and 6 bases from J; bases unmatched to any gene: 15. The germline gives CDR1 MNHEY, CDR2 SVGEGT. The CDR3 DNA reads as TGTGCCAGCAGCTCCCTTGACTTGACAGGGGAGAATGGCTACACCTTC. Its protein is CASSSLDLTGENGYTF.

This clonotype was found a few times. The rearrangement uses TRBV27 and TRBJ1-2; 7 bases line up with TRBD1. Germline values: CDR1 MNHEY, CDR2 SMNVEV (reference sequence). The J segment lost 8 bases and the V segment lost 6 bases, leaving 6 bases of the junction unmatched. The CDR3 contains 12 residues. CDR3 nucleotides: TGTGCCAGCAGCACTACAGGGGCAGGCTACACCTTC. It encodes CASSTTGAGYTF.

This clonotype has a count of ten or more. The chain joins TRBV3-1 to TRBJ2-4; 8 bases are a match to TRBD2. The CDR3 loop spans 14 amino acids. CDR1 and CDR2 (germline): LGHDT, YNNKEL (reference sequence). Losses at the gene ends were 0 bases for V and 11 bases for J; bases not matched to a gene: 6. CDR3 DNA sequence: TGTGCCAGCAGCCAAGATTTGTCTAGCGGGTTTCAGTACTTC. This encodes CASSQDLSSGFQYF.

The rearrangement joins TRBV20-1 to TRBJ2-1; 7 bases map to TRBD2. The CDR3 is made up of 14 amino acids. Trimming at V came to 3 bases and at J to 9 bases, leaving 11 bases not matched to a gene. Germline loops: CDR1 DFQATT, CDR2 SNEGSKA (reference sequence). CDR3 bases: TGCAGTGCTAGTTCTAGTCGCGGGAGCACTGAGCAGTTCTTC. It translates to CSASSSRGSTEQFF.

V is TRBV28 and J is TRBJ2-2, with TRBD2 as a possible D gene (6 bases). CDR3 length: 16 amino acids. Trimming stripped 5 bases from V and 6 bases from J, with 19 bases between. Germline CDR1 is MDHEN and CDR2 is SYDVKM. The CDR3 loop is CASSPAGSILAGELFF. The CDR3, as DNA: TGTGCCAGCAGTCCCGCGGGATCGATTTTAGCCGGGGAGCTGTTTTTT. The whole variable domain, filled in from reference TRBV28 and TRBJ2-2, reads DVKVTQSSRYLVKRTGEKVFLECVQDMDHENMFWYRQDPGLGLRLIYFSYDVKMKEKGDIPEGYSVSREKKERFSLILESASTNQTSMYLCASSPAGSILAGELFFGEGSRLTVL.

This chain joins TRBV6-1 and TRBJ2-1, with D possibly matching TRBD2 (5 bases). Deletions cut 6 bases from V and 2 bases from J, with 14 bases between. The CDR3 runs to 15 residues. Per the germline V gene, CDR1 is MNHNS and CDR2 is SASEGT. CDR3 sequence (DNA): TGTGCCAGCAGCCCCGGTTCCGGGGCCTACAATGAGCAGTTCTTC. This gives the protein CASSPGSGAYNEQFF.

This clonotype came up once. This chain links TRBV5-1 with TRBJ2-7; D unresolved. Trimming removed 0 bases from V and 2 bases from J, with 6 bases in between. Germline values: CDR1 SGHRS, CDR2 YFSETQ. There are 13 residues in the CDR3. The DNA of the CDR3 is TGCGCCAGCAGCTTGGATACAGCCTACGAGCAGTACTTC. Its translation: CASSLDTAYEQYF.

This clonotype was detected ten times or more. The chain uses TRBV28 and TRBJ1-5, with 9 bases identical to TRBD1. V was clipped by 4 bases and J by 6 bases; unmatched bases: 7. This CDR3 region has 15 residues. Germline V gives CDR1 MDHEN, CDR2 SYDVKM. The CDR3 sequence is CASSWGPGQGQPQHF. CDR3 DNA sequence: TGTGCCAGCAGTTGGGGCCCGGGACAGGGTCAGCCCCAGCATTTT. The complete variable domain, with remaining parts taken from reference TRBV28 and TRBJ1-5, reads DVKVTQSSRYLVKRTGEKVFLECVQDMDHENMFWYRQDPGLGLRLIYFSYDVKMKEKGDIPEGYSVSREKKERFSLILESASTNQTSMYLCASSWGPGQGQPQHFGDGTRLSIL.

This clonotype occurred many times. This chain connects TRBV20-1 to TRBJ2-1; D ambiguous. The CDR3 has 15 residues. The V gene lost 8 bases and the J gene lost 0 bases, with 17 bases spanning the gap. In germline, CDR1 is DFQATT, CDR2 SNEGSKA (reference sequence). The CDR3 DNA sequence: TGCAGTACTGAGAGCGTCCAGAGCTCCTACAATGAGCAGTTCTTC. This gives the protein CSTESVQSSYNEQFF.

This clonotype occurred a few times. This rearrangement joins TRBV10-3 to TRBJ2-3, with D hard to call. The CDR3 sequence is 11 residues long. Germline V gives CDR1 ENHRY, CDR2 SYGVKD. The V and J ends lost 5 bases and 4 bases respectively, with 4 bases between them. In nucleotides, the CDR3 is TGTGCCATCAGTTCCCCAGATACGCAGTATTTT. Translation: CAISSPDTQYF.

This clonotype appeared a few times. In nucleotides, the CDR3 is TGTGCCAGCTCACCGACCGGGACTAGCTCCTACGAGCAGTACTTC. Its translation is CASSPTGTSSYEQYF. The rearrangement joins TRBV18 to TRBJ2-7; 8 bases line up with TRBD2. Germline-derived CDR1 and CDR2 are KGHSH and LQKENI. The CDR3 loop spans 15 amino acids. J gave up 0 bases and V 3 bases, and 4 bases lay outside the gene matches.

This clonotype was seen a few times. This may come from a read error, since a much larger clone is one base off. Since the CDR3 does not end with the conserved phenylalanine or tryptophan, this likely comes from a read error. The chain joins TRBV28 to TRBJ1-5; D not resolved. The germline V gene encodes CDR1 MDHEN and CDR2 SYDVKM. CDR3 size: 15 residues. The ends were cut back, 6 bases at V and 4 bases at J, with 16 bases in the middle. CDR3 bases: TGTGCCAGCAGCAAACCCTTGGTGTTGAATCAGCCCCAGCATTCT. It yields the protein CASSKPLVLNQPQHS.

This clonotype was seen a few times. This chain connects TRBV28 to TRBJ2-3; 7 nucleotides align to TRBD1. Germline-derived CDR1 and CDR2 are MDHEN and SYDVKM. Trimming at V came to 1 base and at J to 2 bases, leaving 18 bases not matched to a gene. The CDR3 loop spans 20 amino acids. In nucleotides, the CDR3 is TGTGCCAGCAGTTTATCGTCCGACAGGGACCACATTCGACTCACAGATACGCAGTATTTT. It codes for CASSLSSDRDHIRLTDTQYF.

The table lists this clonotype with many counts. This chain connects TRBV7-8 to TRBJ2-5; D is undetermined. The CDR3 consists of 13 residues. Germline CDR1 reads SGHVS; CDR2 reads FQNEAQ. Deletions cut 2 bases from V and 4 bases from J, with 8 bases between. This CDR3 reads CASSLSPSETQYF. The CDR3 bases are TGTGCCAGCAGCTTAAGTCCCTCAGAGACCCAGTACTTC.